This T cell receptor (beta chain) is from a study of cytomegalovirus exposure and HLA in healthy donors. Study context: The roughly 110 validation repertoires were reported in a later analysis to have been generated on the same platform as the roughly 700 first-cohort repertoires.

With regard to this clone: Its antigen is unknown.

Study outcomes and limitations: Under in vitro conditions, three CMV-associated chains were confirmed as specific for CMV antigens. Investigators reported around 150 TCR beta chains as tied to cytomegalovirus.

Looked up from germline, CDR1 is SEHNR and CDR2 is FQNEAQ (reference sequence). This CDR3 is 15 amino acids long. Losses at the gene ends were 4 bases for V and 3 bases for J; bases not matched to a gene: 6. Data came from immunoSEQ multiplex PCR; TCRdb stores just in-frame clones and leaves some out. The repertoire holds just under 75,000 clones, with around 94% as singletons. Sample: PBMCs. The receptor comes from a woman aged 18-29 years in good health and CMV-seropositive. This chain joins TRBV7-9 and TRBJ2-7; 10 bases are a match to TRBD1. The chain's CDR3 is CASSSTDRGGYEQYF. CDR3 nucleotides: TGTGCCAGCAGCTCCACGGACAGGGGGGGCTACGAGCAGTACTTC.